This TCR beta chain derives from a study of T cell responses to AZD1222 COVID-19 vaccine. General observations from the study: Vaccine-related CD4 TCRs covered spike, predominating at 160-218 and 743-854.

Concerning this clone: The target antigen is unknown.

CDR3 size: 14 residues. V lost 2 bases and J 7 bases, leaving 15 bases between the germline ends. Germline lookup yields CDR1 SGHRS and CDR2 YFSETQ. TCRdb keeps only in-frame clones here, not all; method: immunoSEQ multiplex PCR. The data contain around 130,000 clones, 88% of them singletons. The source of this sequence is an adult in good health. The chain combines TRBV5-1 with TRBJ1-2; a weak D match, TRBD1 (5 bases). Sequenced material: peripheral blood, taken on day 0 of MenACWY control vaccination. In nucleotides, the CDR3 is TGCGCCAGCAGCTTCAGGGAGGCCCAGGGTGGCTACACCTTC. It encodes CASSFREAQGGYTF.